The 6 T cell receptor beta chains given below trace back to one sample, sequenced in a study of OX40 agonist ivuxolimab in advanced cancers. Using immunoSEQ multiplex PCR, the repertoire was profiled, and TCRdb retains in-frame clones only, with some absent. The table lists over 85,000 clones, approximately 87% of them singletons. The sample in question was CD4+ or CD8+ T cells sorted from blood, obtained in a trial of the OX40 agonist ivuxolimab. The source is an adult with an advanced solid tumor such as melanoma, head and neck, liver or kidney cancer.

The V gene is TRBV11-2, the J gene TRBJ1-2, with 7 bases that match TRBD1. Germline V gene sequence: CDR1 SGHAT, CDR2 FQNNGV. The CDR3 spans 15 residues. The trim removed 8 bases at V and 8 bases at J, leaving 17 bases unmatched. In DNA form, the CDR3 reads TGTGCCAGCGCCCCGGGAGACAGGGAGGTTTGGGGCTACACCTTC. Translation gives CASAPGDREVWGYTF.

The CDR3 spells CASSLGRTSTDTQYF. Here the CDR3 DNA reads TGTGCCAGCAGCTTAGGCCGCACTAGCACAGATACGCAGTATTTT. This chain links TRBV7-3 with TRBJ2-3; no clear D. V lost 2 bases to trimming and J lost 0 bases, with 9 bases between them. Germline V CDR1 and CDR2: SGHTA, FQGTGA. The CDR3 loop spans 15 amino acids.

This clone appeared a few times. V gene TRBV7-9 combines with J gene TRBJ1-3; 7 positions agree with TRBD1. Trimming cost V 5 bases and J 2 bases; bases outside gene matches: 12. The germline CDR1 and CDR2 sequences are SEHNR and FQNEAQ (reference sequence). This CDR3 has 17 residues. CDR3: CASSPPVRTGAGNTIYF. The CDR3 nucleotides read TGTGCCAGCAGCCCCCCTGTACGCACAGGGGCTGGAAACACCATATATTTT.

The V gene is TRBV7-3, the J gene TRBJ2-2, with D unresolved. Per the germline V gene, CDR1 is SGHTA and CDR2 is FQGTGA. V was shortened by 2 bases and J by 2 bases, with 6 bases between the two germline ends. The length of the CDR3 is 14 residues. In DNA, the CDR3 is TGTGCCAGCAGCTTATCACCTAACACCGGGGAGCTGTTTTTT. Translation: CASSLSPNTGELFF.

J is TRBJ2-7 and V is TRBV25-1, with 12 bases matching TRBD2. The CDR3 consists of 16 residues. From germline, CDR1 is MGHDK and CDR2 SYGVNS. V was pared by 7 bases and J by 7 bases, with 14 bases of the junction left unmatched. Written as DNA, the CDR3 is TGTGCCAGCAAAGCCGAAGGACTAGCGGGATTGGGGGAGCAGTACTTC. It specifies CASKAEGLAGLGEQYF.

This chain joins TRBV10-2 and TRBJ1-1; D is ambiguous. Trimming pared 7 bases from V and 1 base from J, leaving 7 bases between. The CDR3 is 12 amino acids. Germline loops: CDR1 WSHSY, CDR2 SAAADI. DNA of the CDR3: TGCGCCAGCAAATGGGCGAACACTGAAGCTTTCTTT. Its protein is CASKWANTEAFF.